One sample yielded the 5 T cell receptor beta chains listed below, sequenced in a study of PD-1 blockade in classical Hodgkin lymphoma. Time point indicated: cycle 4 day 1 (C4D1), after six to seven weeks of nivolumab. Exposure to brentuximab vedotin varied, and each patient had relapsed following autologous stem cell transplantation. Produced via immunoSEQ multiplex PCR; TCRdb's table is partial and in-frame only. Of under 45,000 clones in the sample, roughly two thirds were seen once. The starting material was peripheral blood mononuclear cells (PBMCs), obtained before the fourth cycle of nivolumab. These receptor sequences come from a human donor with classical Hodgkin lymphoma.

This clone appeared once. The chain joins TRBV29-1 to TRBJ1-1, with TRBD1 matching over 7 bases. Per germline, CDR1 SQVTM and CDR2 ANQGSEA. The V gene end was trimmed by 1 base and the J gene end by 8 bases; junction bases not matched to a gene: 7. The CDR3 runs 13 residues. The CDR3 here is CSVEGRQGGEAFF. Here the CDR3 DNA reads TGCAGCGTTGAAGGTCGGCAGGGGGGCGAAGCTTTCTTT.

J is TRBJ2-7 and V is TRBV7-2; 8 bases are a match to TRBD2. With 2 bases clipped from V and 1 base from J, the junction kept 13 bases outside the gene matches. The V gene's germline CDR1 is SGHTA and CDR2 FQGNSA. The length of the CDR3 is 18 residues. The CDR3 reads CASSLTGRASRWSYEQYF. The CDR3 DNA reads TGTGCCAGCAGCTTAACCGGGAGGGCCTCCAGGTGGTCCTACGAGCAGTACTTC.

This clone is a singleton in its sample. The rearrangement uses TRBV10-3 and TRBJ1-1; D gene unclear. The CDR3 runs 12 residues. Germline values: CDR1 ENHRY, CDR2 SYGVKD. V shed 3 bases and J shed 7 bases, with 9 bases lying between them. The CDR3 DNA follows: TGTGCCATCAGTGAAGGGCCGTATGAAGCTTTCTTT. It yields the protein CAISEGPYEAFF.

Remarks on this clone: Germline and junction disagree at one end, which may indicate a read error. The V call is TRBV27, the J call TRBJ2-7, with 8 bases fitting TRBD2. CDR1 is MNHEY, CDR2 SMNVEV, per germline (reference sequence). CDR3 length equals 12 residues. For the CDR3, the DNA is TGTGCCAGCAGTAGCGGGGGAGGGGCGGAGCACTTC. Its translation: CASSSGGGAEHF.

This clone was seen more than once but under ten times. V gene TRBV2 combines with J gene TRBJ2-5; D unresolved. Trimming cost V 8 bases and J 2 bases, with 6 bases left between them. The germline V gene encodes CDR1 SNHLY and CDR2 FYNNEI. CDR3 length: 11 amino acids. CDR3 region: CASGQQETQYF. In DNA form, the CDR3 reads TGTGCCAGCGGGCAGCAAGAGACCCAGTACTTC.